The 21 T cell receptor beta chains below come from one sample, sequenced in a study of OX40 agonist ivuxolimab in advanced cancers. TCRdb keeps only in-frame clones here, not all; method: immunoSEQ multiplex PCR. Among 87,000 or so clones, around 82% were seen once, and the ten largest hold 3% to 4%. The specimen comprised CD4+ or CD8+ T cells sorted from blood, sampled in a trial of the OX40 agonist ivuxolimab. Receptors originate from an adult with an advanced solid tumor such as melanoma, head and neck, liver or kidney cancer.

The chain has TRBV7-3 and TRBJ2-2, with D perhaps TRBD1 (6 bases). V lost 5 bases and J 4 bases, leaving 17 bases between the germline ends. The CDR3 has 16 amino acids. Germline V gene lookup returns CDR1 SGHTA and CDR2 FQGTGA. CDR3 amino acids: CASSDSWGLSTGELFF. CDR3 in DNA: TGTGCCAGCAGCGACTCGTGGGGGCTCAGCACCGGGGAGCTGTTTTTT. The whole variable domain, remainder taken from reference TRBV7-3 and TRBJ2-2, is GAGVSQTPSNKVTEKGKYVELRCDPISGHTALYWYRQSLGQGPEFLIYFQGTGAADDSGLPNDRFFAVRPEGSVSTLKIQRTERGDSAVYLCASSDSWGLSTGELFFGEGSRLTVL.

The chain has TRBV7-6 and TRBJ2-7; 9 nucleotides align to TRBD1. CDR1 is SGHVS, CDR2 FNYEAQ, per germline. Trimming took 5 bases from V and 5 from J; bases not matched to a gene: 7. This CDR3 comprises 14 residues. The CDR3 DNA follows: TGTGCCAGCAGCCCCGGGACAGGGACCCACGAGCAGTACTTC. Protein product: CASSPGTGTHEQYF.

The chain employs TRBV7-2 and TRBJ2-2; D gene unclear. This CDR3 region has 15 residues. Germline loops: CDR1 SGHTA, CDR2 FQGNSA. The V end lost 3 bases, the J end lost 7 bases, and 15 bases lay between the germline ends. This chain's CDR3 is CASSLVTAGYGELFF. The CDR3 DNA reads TGTGCCAGCAGCTTGGTCACAGCCGGATACGGGGAGCTGTTTTTT.

This CDR3 is CASSGLAGRGETQYF. In DNA form, the CDR3 reads TGTGCCAGCAGTGGACTAGCGGGACGAGGAGAGACCCAGTACTTC. The chain employs TRBV25-1 and TRBJ2-5; 11 nucleotides align to TRBD2. The junction had 5 bases not matched to a gene; V was cut back by 4 bases and J by 4 bases. The CDR3 contains 15 residues. Looked up from germline, CDR1 is MGHDK and CDR2 is SYGVNS.

The chain couples TRBV2 to TRBJ1-1; the match to TRBD1 covers 9 bases. The CDR3 totals 15 residues. V dropped 7 bases and J dropped 6; count of bases not matched to a gene: 12. Germline CDR1 reads SNHLY; CDR2 reads FYNNEI. CDR3 loop: CASNEGTGTRAEAFF. DNA for the CDR3: TGTGCCAGCAACGAGGGGACAGGGACGAGGGCTGAAGCTTTCTTT.

The chain couples TRBV5-4 to TRBJ2-6, with D possibly being TRBD2 (7 bases). CDR3 length: 15 residues. The germline CDR1 and CDR2 sequences are SGHNT and YYREEE (reference sequence). V dropped 6 bases and J dropped 4 bases, with 14 bases sitting between them. The CDR3 region is CASTKGGPGANVLTF. The CDR3 DNA reads as TGTGCCAGCACCAAGGGGGGGCCCGGGGCCAACGTCCTGACTTTC.

The chain uses TRBV7-9 and TRBJ2-1; the D gene is possibly TRBD1 (5 bases). This CDR3 comprises 13 residues. Germline values: CDR1 SEHNR, CDR2 FQNEAQ (reference sequence). Trimming removed 6 bases at V and 4 bases at J, with 10 bases between. CDR3 nucleotide sequence: TGTGCCAGCAGGGGGCAGGGATACAATGAGCAGTTCTTC. It codes for CASRGQGYNEQFF. The variable domain in full, with the rest retrieved from reference TRBV7-9 and TRBJ2-1, is DTGVSQNPRHKITKRGQNVTFRCDPISEHNRLYWYRQTLGQGPEFLTYFQNEAQLEKSRLLSDRFSAERPKGSFSTLEIQRTEQGDSAMYLCASRGQGYNEQFFGPGTRLTVL.

In its sample, this clone was seen once. The rearrangement joins TRBV21-1 to TRBJ2-3; the DNA was not used to check the table's D call, TRBD1. TRBV21-1 is described as a pseudogene. CDR3 length: 21 residues. CDR3 amino acids: CASSKGKGQAAMEESTDTQYF. In nucleotides, the CDR3 is TGTGCCAGCAGCAAAGGAAAAGGACAGGCGGCCATGGAGGAGAGTACGGATACGCAGTATTTT.

The rearrangement links TRBV14 to TRBJ2-3; D unclear. V was trimmed by 0 bases and J by 4 bases, leaving 17 bases between them. From germline, CDR1 is SGHDN and CDR2 FVKESK. This CDR3 has 17 residues. The CDR3 protein is CASSQDPAKTSSDTQYF. In DNA, the CDR3 is TGTGCCAGCAGCCAAGACCCGGCCAAGACAAGTTCAGATACGCAGTATTTT.

The chain recombines TRBV9 with TRBJ2-5; D possibly corresponds to TRBD1 (6 bases). Judging by the DNA end, TRBJ2-7 fits better; the J call may be wrong. The CDR3 has 13 amino acids. Germline CDR1 reads SGDLS; CDR2 reads YYNGEE. CDR3 in amino acids: CASSGTETYEQYF. The CDR3 DNA reads as TGTGCCAGCAGCGGGACAGAAACCTACGAGCAGTACTTC.

This chain connects TRBV7-8 to TRBJ1-5, with D unclear. The germline V and J ends were trimmed by 5 bases and 0 bases, with 20 bases remaining between them. The CDR3 is made up of 18 amino acids. Germline assignment: CDR1 SGHVS and CDR2 FQNEAQ. Here the CDR3 DNA reads TGTGCCAGCAGCCCCTCCCTCCCAGGAGCTTATAGCAATCAGCCCCAGCATTTT. As protein: CASSPSLPGAYSNQPQHF.

This clone was seen more than once but under ten times. The chain combines TRBV27 with TRBJ1-5, with TRBD1 matching 7 bases. Trimming at V came to 5 bases and at J to 3 bases, leaving 13 bases not matched to a gene. The CDR3 totals 17 residues. Per germline, CDR1 MNHEY and CDR2 SMNVEV (reference sequence). The CDR3 here is CASSIMRPGQSNQPQHF. DNA for the CDR3: TGTGCCAGCAGTATCATGCGGCCGGGACAGTCCAATCAGCCCCAGCATTTT.

The rearrangement uses TRBV30 and TRBJ1-1, with D possibly being TRBD1 (5 bases). Germline V gene sequence: CDR1 GTSNPN, CDR2 SVGIG (reference sequence). The CDR3 runs 14 residues. Trimming left V 5 bases short and J 1 base short, with 14 bases between. The chain's CDR3 is CAWDRWGQNTEAFF. The CDR3 coding sequence is TGTGCCTGGGACCGATGGGGCCAGAACACTGAAGCTTTCTTT.

The chain joins TRBV4-1 to TRBJ2-3; D may be TRBD1 or TRBD2 (5 bases each). The germline V gene has CDR1 MGHRA and CDR2 YSYEKL. V lost 2 bases to trimming and J lost 7 bases, with 16 bases between them. The CDR3 length is 15 residues. The CDR3 loop is CASSQPQSGLNTQYF. The DNA for the CDR3 is TGCGCCAGCAGCCAACCCCAGTCGGGGCTTAATACGCAGTATTTT.

The J gene is TRBJ2-4, the V gene TRBV11-2; TRBD1 matches 7 bases. The CDR3 extends over 16 amino acids. V lost 1 base, J lost 0 bases, and 3 bases stayed unmatched. Germline CDR1 is SGHAT and CDR2 is FQNNGV. In DNA form, the CDR3 reads TGTGCCAGCAGCTTAGGACAGGGTACAGCCAAAAACATTCAGTACTTC. Residues: CASSLGQGTAKNIQYF.

The gene calls are TRBV6-5 and TRBJ2-7; D is uncertain. V was pared by 5 bases and J by 7 bases, with 15 bases between. Germline lookup yields CDR1 MNHEY and CDR2 SVGAGI. This CDR3 spans 13 amino acids. The chain's CDR3 is CASSPHRAREQYF. The CDR3 bases are TGTGCCAGCAGTCCCCACCGGGCTCGGGAGCAGTACTTC.

V and J are TRBV5-8 and TRBJ2-7, with 7 bases matching TRBD1. Trimming cost V 10 bases and J 1 base; bases outside gene matches: 20. The CDR3 length is 17 residues. Per the germline V gene, CDR1 is SGHTS and CDR2 is YDEGEE. CDR3 in DNA: TGTGCCGCACCTCCCAAGCGACCGGACAGGCTGTCCTACGAGCAGTACTTC. Amino acids: CAAPPKRPDRLSYEQYF.

V gene TRBV7-9 combines with J gene TRBJ2-3; TRBD1 might be the D (6 bases). Germline V CDR1 and CDR2: SEHNR, FQNEAQ (reference sequence). This CDR3 comprises 12 residues. This CDR3 reads CATGTSWDTQYF. In DNA form, the CDR3 reads TGTGCTACGGGGACATCCTGGGATACGCAGTATTTT.

This clone was detected once. The chain carries TRBV6-6 and TRBJ2-4; D perhaps matches TRBD1 (5 bases). The germline V gene encodes CDR1 MNHNY and CDR2 SVGAGI (reference sequence). The CDR3 extends over 14 amino acids. Trimming took 0 bases from V and 6 from J, leaving 9 bases between them. As DNA, the CDR3 is TGTGCCAGCAGTTACTCAGCAAGGGGAAACATTCAGTACTTC. Translating it yields CASSYSARGNIQYF.

The V gene is TRBV30, the J gene TRBJ1-2; D remains unclear. V was trimmed by 2 bases and J by 7 bases, leaving 20 bases between them. The CDR3 is made up of 15 amino acids. In germline, CDR1 is GTSNPN, CDR2 SVGIG (reference sequence). The CDR3 region has the DNA TGTGCCTGGAGTCGTCTGTTGGTGTCCGGGAGTGGCTACACCTTC. Protein product: CAWSRLLVSGSGYTF. Variable domain in full (rest from reference TRBV30 and TRBJ1-2): SQTIHQWPATLVQPVGSPLSLECTVEGTSNPNLYWYRQAAGRGLQLLFYSVGIGQISSEVPQNLSASRPQDRQFILSSKKLLLSDSGFYLCAWSRLLVSGSGYTFGSGTRLTVV.

The gene calls are TRBV14 and TRBJ2-1, with 8 bases matching TRBD2. V dropped 1 base and J dropped 6; count of bases not matched to a gene: 11. The CDR3 sequence is 17 residues long. The germline gives CDR1 SGHDN, CDR2 FVKESK. The CDR3 DNA reads as TGTGCCAGCAGCCAAGTAAAACCGGGACTAGTTCTCAATGAGCAGTTCTTC. Translating it yields CASSQVKPGLVLNEQFF.